Below are 24 T cell receptor beta chains sequenced from a single sample in a study of metastatic and nonmetastatic thyroid tumors. Ahead of thyroid surgery, no patient had received treatment of any kind. TCRdb ran MiXCR on the PCR reads. There are 20,000 to 25,000 clones in the sample; about a sixth occur only once, and under 20% lies in the top ten. Sequences were obtained from blood. The origin of the receptors is a female donor with papillary thyroid cancer or a benign thyroid nodule (not recorded which). Some clones in this sample may be carry-over from other donors' samples.

The table lists this clone with many counts. This chain joins TRBV2 and TRBJ2-7; D uncertain. The CDR3 loop spans 11 amino acids. In germline, CDR1 is SNHLY, CDR2 FYNNEI. The V gene lost 6 bases and the J gene lost 0 bases, with 3 bases spanning the gap. The DNA of the CDR3 is TGTGCCAGCAGGGACTCCTACGAGCAGTACTTC. It codes for CASRDSYEQYF.

Sample share makes this clone medium-sized. The rearrangement uses TRBV28 and TRBJ2-7; 7 nucleotides agree with TRBD1. The V gene's germline CDR1 is MDHEN and CDR2 SYDVKM. V shed 4 bases and J 5 bases; nucleotides not matched to a gene: 2. This CDR3 is 12 amino acids long. DNA of the CDR3: TGTGCCAGCAGTTCCACAGGGGACGAGCAGTACTTC. As protein: CASSSTGDEQYF.

This clone came up many times. J is TRBJ2-7 and V is TRBV19; TRBD1 might be the D (6 bases). The CDR3 contains 15 residues. The ends were cut back, 5 bases at V and 0 bases at J, with 14 bases in the middle. CDR1 is LNHDA, CDR2 SQIVND, per germline (reference sequence). For the CDR3, the DNA is TGTGCCAGTAGTGTCACAGGGTTAAGCTCCTACGAGCAGTACTTC. Amino acids: CASSVTGLSSYEQYF.

This clone occurred many times. The chain combines TRBV7-9 with TRBJ1-1; 8 bases are shared with TRBD1. Trimming took 6 bases from V and 6 from J; bases not matched to a gene: 9. CDR3 length equals 14 residues. CDR1 and CDR2 (germline): SEHNR, FQNEAQ (reference sequence). The CDR3, as DNA: TGTGCCAGCAGGGTACAGGGGGTATGGTCTGAAGCTTTCTTT. It codes for CASRVQGVWSEAFF.

At least ten counts were recorded for this clone. The rearrangement links TRBV5-1 to TRBJ2-5; possibly TRBD2 for D (5 bases). With 0 bases removed from V and 3 bases from J, the gap between germline ends came to 9 bases. Germline V lookup: CDR1 SGHRS, CDR2 YFSETQ. CDR3 size: 14 residues. CDR3 DNA sequence: TGCGCCAGCAGCTTGGGGACGACTAAAGAGACCCAGTACTTC. It is translated as CASSLGTTKETQYF.

Worth noting for this clone: This may arise from a read error, as a much more abundant clone is one base away. This sample also contains other DNA sequences that code for the same CDR3. The V and J genes are TRBV20-1 and TRBJ1-1; no reliable D call. The CDR3 consists of 11 residues. Germline V gene sequence: CDR1 DFQATT, CDR2 SNEGSKA (reference sequence). The V gene lost 5 bases and the J gene lost 11 bases, with 15 bases spanning the gap. The CDR3 here is CSAPFFLGAFF. In DNA form, the CDR3 reads TGCAGTGCTCCTTTTTTCTTGGGGGCTTTCTTT.

This clone was observed many times. This sequence joins TRBV20-1 and TRBJ1-1; D gene unclear. Per germline, CDR1 DFQATT and CDR2 SNEGSKA (reference sequence). This CDR3 spans 11 amino acids. V shed 0 bases and J shed 3 bases, with 2 bases lying between them. The CDR3 region is CSARDHTEAFF. The DNA for the CDR3 is TGCAGTGCTAGAGATCACACTGAAGCTTTCTTT.

Of note for this clone: No conserved phenylalanine or tryptophan ends this CDR3, so it is likely a read error. The chain links TRBV5-1 to TRBJ2-1, with 9 bases aligning to TRBD1. The CDR3 is 15 amino acids. Germline-derived CDR1 and CDR2 are SGHRS and YFSETQ. Losses at the gene ends were 6 bases for V and 2 bases for J; bases not matched to a gene: 6. The CDR3 DNA follows: TGCGCCAGCATCGGCCGGGACAGGGCCTACAATGAGCAGTTCATC. Amino acids: CASIGRDRAYNEQFI.

The chain combines TRBV6-2 or TRBV6-3 with TRBJ2-1; the match to TRBD2 covers 9 bases. Germline lookup yields CDR1 MNHEY and CDR2 SVGEGT. V trimming: 6 bases; J trimming: 1 base; junction bases outside the gene matches: 4. The CDR3 sequence is 15 residues long. CDR3 sequence reads: CASRIAGASYNEQFF. The CDR3 nucleotides are TGTGCCAGCAGAATAGCGGGAGCATCCTACAATGAGCAGTTCTTC.

For the CDR3, the DNA is TGCAGTGCTAGAGATGGGGACGGTGGGAGCTATGGCTACACCTTC. This encodes CSARDGDGGSYGYTF. The chain joins TRBV20-1 to TRBJ1-2, with D possibly being TRBD1 (5 bases). This CDR3 contains 15 residues. Trimming removed 0 bases at V and 4 bases at J, with 15 bases between. CDR1 is DFQATT and CDR2 is SNEGSKA in the germline V gene (reference sequence).

The chain employs TRBV20-1 and TRBJ1-2, with D unclear. From germline, CDR1 is DFQATT and CDR2 SNEGSKA (reference sequence). The CDR3 is 14 residues long. Trimming shortened V by 5 bases and J by 5 bases, and 18 bases separated the two germline ends. The CDR3 bases are TGCAGTGCTTCTTCCAAGGTGGGAGTGTATGGCTACACCTTC. Its protein product is CSASSKVGVYGYTF.

Turning to this clone: This sample also contains other DNA sequences that code for the same CDR3. The chain links TRBV4-1 to TRBJ1-2, with 7 bases identical to TRBD1. This CDR3 is built from 16 residues. J lost 0 bases, V lost 4 bases, and 8 bases had no gene match. Germline V gives CDR1 MGHRA, CDR2 YSYEKL. Written as DNA, the CDR3 is TGCGCCAGCAGCCGACAGGGAAACCTAGCTAACTATGGCTACACCTTC. Protein sequence: CASSRQGNLANYGYTF.

This clone occurred a few times. The V call is TRBV12-3 or TRBV12-4, the J call TRBJ2-7; tentative D call: TRBD1 (5 bases). Trimming shortened V by 6 bases and J by 7 bases, and 16 bases separated the two germline ends. The CDR3 runs 13 residues. CDR3 in DNA: TGTGCCAGCAGGCCGGACAACTTGGGGGAGCAGTACTTC. Translated, it gives CASRPDNLGEQYF.

This clone was seen only a few times. The chain carries TRBV6-1 and TRBJ1-5; D not certain. The ends were cut back, 8 bases at V and 0 bases at J, with 14 bases in the middle. The CDR3 consists of 15 residues. Germline CDR1 and CDR2: MNHNS and SASEGT. CDR3 residues: CASEAFSNSNQPQHF. As DNA, the CDR3 is TGTGCCAGCGAAGCCTTTTCTAATAGCAATCAGCCCCAGCATTTT.

The table lists this clone with many counts. The chain is built from TRBV24-1 and TRBJ2-1, with TRBD2 matching over 13 bases. The CDR3 is made up of 16 amino acids. Germline V gives CDR1 KGHDR, CDR2 SFDVKD. Trimming at V came to 4 bases and at J to 7 bases, leaving 6 bases not matched to a gene. CDR3 in DNA: TGTGCCACCAGTGAGCCGGGACTAGCGGGAAGGAATGAGCAGTTCTTC. Translation: CATSEPGLAGRNEQFF.

By sample share, this clone is medium-sized (0.01 to 0.1%). This chain uses TRBV19 with TRBJ1-2; D ambiguous. The V and J ends lost 6 bases and 7 bases respectively, with 12 bases between them. The CDR3 loop spans 12 amino acids. Germline V gene data show CDR1 as LNHDA and CDR2 as SQIVND (reference sequence). The CDR3 region has the DNA TGTGCCAGTAGACCGGGAGGTCGTGGCTACACCTTC. Amino acid sequence: CASRPGGRGYTF.

As to this clone: A read error may explain this, as a much larger clone is one base away. Other DNA sequences of this sample code for an identical CDR3. This chain joins TRBV7-2 and TRBJ1-4; D unclear. The CDR3 covers 13 residues. Germline V CDR1 and CDR2: SGHTA, FQGNSA. CDR3 sequence reads: CASSLGVNEKLFF. The CDR3 nucleotides read TGCGCCAGCAGCTTAGGAGTGAACGAAAAACTGTTTTTT. Combining the CDR3 with reference TRBV7-2 and TRBJ1-4 gives the whole variable domain GAGVSQSPSNKVTEKGKDVELRCDPISGHTALYWYRQSLGQGLEFLIYFQGNSAPDKSGLPSDRFSAERTGGSVSTLTIQRTQQEDSAVYLCASSLGVNEKLFFGSGTQLSVL.

This clone was seen many times. Other nucleotide sequences from this sample produce the same CDR3. The chain joins TRBV20-1 to TRBJ2-7, with D perhaps matching TRBD1 (5 bases). Germline loops: CDR1 DFQATT, CDR2 SNEGSKA (reference sequence). Trimming pared 0 bases from V and 4 bases from J, leaving 7 bases between. There are 12 residues in the CDR3. CDR3 sequence reads: CSARDREYEQYF. For the CDR3, the DNA is TGCAGTGCTAGAGACAGGGAATACGAGCAGTACTTC.

The rearrangement links TRBV28 to TRBJ1-2; D call uncertain. Germline V gene data show CDR1 as MDHEN and CDR2 as SYDVKM. Trimming took 4 bases from V and 2 from J, leaving 14 bases between them. This CDR3 is built from 15 residues. This CDR3 is CASSSPSPENYGYTF. The CDR3 DNA follows: TGTGCCAGCAGTTCCCCCTCCCCGGAGAACTATGGCTACACCTTC.

The chain couples TRBV5-5 to TRBJ2-7, with D perhaps TRBD1 (6 bases). Germline CDR1 reads SGHKS; CDR2 reads YYEKEE (reference sequence). The CDR3 extends over 13 amino acids. V was pared by 2 bases and J by 4 bases, with 10 bases between. The DNA for the CDR3 is TGTGCCAGCAGCTTCACTACAGGGTACGAGCAGTACTTC. Translated, it gives CASSFTTGYEQYF.

This clone was picked up many times. V and J are TRBV30 and TRBJ1-2, with TRBD1 matching 8 bases. Germline-derived CDR1 and CDR2 are GTSNPN and SVGIG (reference sequence). The CDR3 extends over 14 amino acids. The V and J ends lost 1 base and 6 bases, in that order; junction bases with no gene match: 7. DNA of the CDR3: TGTGCCTGGAGTGCGGACAGGGCGGTTGATGGCTACACCTTC. Protein: CAWSADRAVDGYTF.

Notes on this clone: A read error may explain this, as a much larger clone is one base away. The chain uses TRBV5-4 and TRBJ2-3; tentative D call: TRBD1 (5 bases). Germline values: CDR1 SGHNT, CDR2 YYREEE (reference sequence). The length of the CDR3 is 14 residues. The V and J ends lost 5 bases and 2 bases respectively, with 12 bases between them. Here the CDR3 reads CASRDMGVTDTQYF. The CDR3 DNA follows: TGTGCCAGCAGGGACATGGGCGTCACAGATACGCAGTATTTT.

V gene TRBV9 combines with J gene TRBJ2-7; 7 bases agree with TRBD2. In germline, CDR1 is SGDLS, CDR2 YYNGEE. The CDR3 is made up of 15 amino acids. J gave up 6 bases and V 1 base, and 10 bases lay outside the gene matches. The CDR3 DNA reads as TGTGCCAGCAGCGTATCGACGGGCGGGGGATTCGAGCAGTACTTC. As protein: CASSVSTGGGFEQYF.

As for this clone: One junction end disagrees with the germline gene, perhaps due to a read error. The V gene is TRBV5-1, the J gene TRBJ2-1; 7 bases match TRBD1. Germline CDR1 is SGHRS and CDR2 is YFSETQ. The CDR3 has 15 amino acids. This CDR3 reads CPSTRTDRYRGKQFF. CDR3 nucleotides: TGCCCCAGCACCCGAACGGACAGGTACCGGGGTAAGCAGTTCTTC.